These 7 T cell receptor beta chains came from one sample sequenced in a study of CD8+ T cells in alopecia areata. Sequencing relied on a cDNA template that was reverse transcribed from extracted RNA. Profiling relied on immunoSEQ multiplex PCR, and the TCRdb table lists in-frame clones only, not all of them. The data show 200,000 to 250,000 clones, about 60% seen once. The starting material was CD4+ T cells sorted from blood, obtained at week 0. The receptors come from a human donor with alopecia areata.

This clone was seen more than once but under ten times. The rearrangement links TRBV5-1 to TRBJ2-7; 8 bases match TRBD2. CDR3 length: 17 residues. V trimming: 0 bases; J trimming: 1 base; junction bases outside the gene matches: 9. CDR1 SGHRS and CDR2 YFSETQ come from the germline V gene. Here the CDR3 DNA reads TGCGCCAGCAGCTTGGCTCCCAGCGGGGGTGGGTCCTACGAGCAGTACTTC. Its protein product is CASSLAPSGGGSYEQYF.

There are many counts of this clone. The CDR3 loop is CASSDSSGRGRDEQYF. The DNA of the CDR3 is TGTGCCAGCAGTGATAGTAGTGGGAGGGGGCGAGACGAGCAGTACTTC. The chain couples TRBV6-1 to TRBJ2-7; D might be TRBD1 or TRBD2, each matching 7 bases. Deletions cut 3 bases from V and 5 bases from J, with 20 bases between. Looked up from germline, CDR1 is MNHNS and CDR2 is SASEGT. The CDR3 consists of 16 residues.

J is TRBJ2-1 and V is TRBV25-1; D may be TRBD1 or TRBD2 (5 bases each). This CDR3 comprises 15 residues. Trimming removed 4 bases at V and 8 bases at J, with 18 bases between. Germline CDR1 is MGHDK and CDR2 is SYGVNS. This CDR3 reads CASSAYRWGDDEQFF. In nucleotides, the CDR3 is TGTGCCAGCAGTGCGTACAGGTGGGGAGACGATGAGCAGTTCTTC.

This sequence joins TRBV18 and TRBJ2-3; 8 bases are shared with TRBD2. The CDR3 length is 19 residues. Unmatched junction bases numbered 13, after V lost 0 bases and J lost 2 bases. Germline V gene lookup returns CDR1 KGHSH and CDR2 LQKENI. The CDR3 here is CASSPPVREVAGYTDTQYF. CDR3 DNA: TGTGCCAGCTCACCACCGGTGAGGGAAGTAGCGGGATACACAGATACGCAGTATTTT.

V is TRBV5-5 and J is TRBJ2-7; 8 nucleotides align to TRBD2. Germline lookup yields CDR1 SGHKS and CDR2 YYEKEE (reference sequence). Losses at the gene ends were 0 bases for V and 2 bases for J; bases not matched to a gene: 7. The CDR3 totals 16 residues. This chain's CDR3 is CASSLAVSGTPYEQYF. CDR3 sequence (DNA): TGTGCCAGCAGCTTGGCTGTTAGCGGGACCCCCTACGAGCAGTACTTC. The full variable domain, rest sourced from reference TRBV5-5 and TRBJ2-7, is DAGVTQSPTHLIKTRGQQVTLRCSPISGHKSVSWYQQVLGQGPQFIFQYYEKEERGRGNFPDRFSARQFPNYSSELNVNALLLGDSALYLCASSLAVSGTPYEQYFGPGTRLTVT.

The V and J genes are TRBV5-1 and TRBJ2-2; D remains ambiguous. The CDR3 is 17 amino acids. The germline gives CDR1 SGHRS, CDR2 YFSETQ. V was clipped by 3 bases and J by 2 bases, with 17 bases between them. The CDR3 loop is CASSSSPMGINTGELFF. In DNA form, the CDR3 reads TGCGCCAGCAGCTCCTCGCCGATGGGGATCAACACCGGGGAGCTGTTTTTT. The full variable domain, with the rest looked up from reference TRBV5-1 and TRBJ2-2, is KAGVTQTPRYLIKTRGQQVTLSCSPISGHRSVSWYQQTPGQGLQFLFEYFSETQRNKGNFPGRFSGRQFSNSRSEMNVSTLELGDSALYLCASSSSPMGINTGELFFGEGSRLTVL.

The chain employs TRBV11-2 and TRBJ1-4; D is possibly TRBD1 (6 bases). CDR3 length: 14 amino acids. The V end was cut by 5 bases, the J end by 4 bases, with 11 bases between. Germline CDR1 and CDR2: SGHAT and FQNNGV. The DNA of the CDR3 is TGTGCCAGCAGCACCAGGGACAATAATGAAAAACTGTTTTTT. Protein: CASSTRDNNEKLFF.